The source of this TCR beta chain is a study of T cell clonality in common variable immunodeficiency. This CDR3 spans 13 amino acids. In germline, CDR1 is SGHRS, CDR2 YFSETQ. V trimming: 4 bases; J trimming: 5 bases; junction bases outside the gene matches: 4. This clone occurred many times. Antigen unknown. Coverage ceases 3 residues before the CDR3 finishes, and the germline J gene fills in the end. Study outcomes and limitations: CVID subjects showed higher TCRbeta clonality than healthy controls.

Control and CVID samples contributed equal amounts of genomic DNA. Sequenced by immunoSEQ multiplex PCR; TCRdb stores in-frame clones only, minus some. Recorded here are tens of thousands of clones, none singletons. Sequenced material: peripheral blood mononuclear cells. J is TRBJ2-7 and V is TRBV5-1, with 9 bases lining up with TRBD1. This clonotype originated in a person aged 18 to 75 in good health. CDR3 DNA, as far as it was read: TGCGCCAGCAGCCCGGGACAGGGCCACGAG. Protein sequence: CASSPGQGHE. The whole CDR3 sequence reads CASSPGQGHEQYF.